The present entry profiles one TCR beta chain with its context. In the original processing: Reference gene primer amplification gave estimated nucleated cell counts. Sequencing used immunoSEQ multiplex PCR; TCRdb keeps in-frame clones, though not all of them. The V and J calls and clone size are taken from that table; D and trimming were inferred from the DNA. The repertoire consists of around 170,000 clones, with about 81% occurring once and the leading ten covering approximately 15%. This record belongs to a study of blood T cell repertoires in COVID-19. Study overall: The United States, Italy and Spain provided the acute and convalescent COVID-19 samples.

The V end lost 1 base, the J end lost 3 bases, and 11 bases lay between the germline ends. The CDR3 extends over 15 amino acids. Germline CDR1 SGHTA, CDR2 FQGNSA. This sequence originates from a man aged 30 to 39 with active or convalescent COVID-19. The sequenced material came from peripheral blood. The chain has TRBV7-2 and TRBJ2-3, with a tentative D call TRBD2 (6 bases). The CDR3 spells CASSLGGRGTDTQYF. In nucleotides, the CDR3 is TGTGCCAGCAGCTTAGGGGGACGGGGGACAGATACGCAGTATTTT.